Below are 30 T cell receptor beta chains sequenced from a single sample in a study of OX40 agonist ivuxolimab in advanced cancers. Libraries were prepared by immunoSEQ multiplex PCR; TCRdb keeps only in-frame clonotypes and omits some of them. Seen here are some 32,000 clones, 65% to 85% observed once, and the top ten hold approximately 20%. Sequencing used CD4+ or CD8+ T cells sorted from blood, obtained in a trial of the OX40 agonist ivuxolimab. These receptors were obtained from an adult with an advanced solid tumor such as melanoma, head and neck, liver or kidney cancer.

The chain recombines TRBV7-9 with TRBJ2-7; D is perhaps TRBD2 (5 bases). Trimming pared 2 bases from V and 2 bases from J, leaving 10 bases between. This CDR3 contains 14 residues. CDR1 and CDR2 from the germline V gene are SEHNR and FQNEAQ (reference sequence). As DNA, the CDR3 is TGTGCCAGCAGCTTAATGGGAGTGCCCTACGAGCAGTACTTC. This codes for CASSLMGVPYEQYF.

By its share, this clone is large. This rearrangement joins TRBV5-1 to TRBJ2-7; D ambiguous. The CDR3 runs 12 residues. The germline V gene has CDR1 SGHRS and CDR2 YFSETQ. Trimming removed 4 bases at V and 3 bases at J, with 8 bases between. This CDR3 is CASSGRYYEQYF. CDR3 bases: TGCGCCAGCAGCGGACGGTACTACGAGCAGTACTTC.

The chain couples TRBV27 to TRBJ2-5, with D perhaps matching TRBD1 or TRBD2 (5 bases each). The ends were cut back, 2 bases at V and 5 bases at J, with 15 bases in the middle. Germline V gene lookup returns CDR1 MNHEY and CDR2 SMNVEV (reference sequence). This CDR3 is 15 amino acids long. The CDR3 here is CASSLGMGDGETQYF. In DNA, the CDR3 is TGTGCCAGCAGTTTAGGGATGGGGGACGGGGAGACCCAGTACTTC.

The chain combines TRBV4-1 with TRBJ2-5; TRBD2 aligns across 9 bases. Germline V gives CDR1 MGHRA, CDR2 YSYEKL. The CDR3 has 16 amino acids. The V segment lost 2 bases and the J segment 7 bases; nucleotides outside the gene matches: 11. The CDR3 DNA reads as TGCGCCAGCAGCCAAACCGGGACTAGCTTTGGAGGGACCCAGTACTTC. It encodes CASSQTGTSFGGTQYF.

The chain carries TRBV5-8 and TRBJ1-2; D ambiguous. Germline CDR1 SGHTS, CDR2 YDEGEE. The CDR3 covers 15 residues. V lost 4 bases, J lost 5 bases, and 18 bases lay in between. The CDR3 nucleotides read TGTGCCAGCAGCCCCGGTACCGGGGAGAAATATGGCTACACCTTC. Translated, it gives CASSPGTGEKYGYTF.

This clone was recorded once. This sequence joins TRBV4-1 and TRBJ2-7, with D tentatively TRBD1 (6 bases). V was cut by 5 bases and J by 5 bases, with 22 bases left in between. This CDR3 is built from 16 residues. CDR1 is MGHRA, CDR2 YSYEKL, per germline. CDR3: CASSSWGSGDPHEQYF. The CDR3 region has the DNA TGCGCCAGCAGCTCCTGGGGGTCAGGGGACCCCCACGAGCAGTACTTC.

The V and J genes are TRBV7-6 and TRBJ1-2; tentative D call: TRBD1 (5 bases). Per the germline V gene, CDR1 is SGHVS and CDR2 is FNYEAQ. This CDR3 spans 13 amino acids. Trimming cost V 1 base and J 2 bases, with 5 bases left between them. The DNA of the CDR3 is TGTGCCAGCAGCTTAGGGGGGAACTATGGCTACACCTTC. The encoded protein is CASSLGGNYGYTF.

This chain links TRBV5-5 with TRBJ2-1; 12 bases fit TRBD2. The J segment lost 9 bases and the V segment lost 4 bases, leaving 5 bases of the junction unmatched. The CDR3 has 14 amino acids. CDR1 SGHKS and CDR2 YYEKEE come from the germline V gene (reference sequence). The DNA of the CDR3 is TGTGCCAGCAGCAGGACTAGCGGGACGGCTGAGCAGTTCTTC. This sequence encodes CASSRTSGTAEQFF.

The chain joins TRBV4-1 to TRBJ2-2, with TRBD2 matching 12 bases. The ends lost 2 bases at V and 8 bases at J; junction bases unmatched: 0. This CDR3 contains 14 residues. Germline CDR1 reads MGHRA; CDR2 reads YSYEKL. In DNA, the CDR3 is TGCGCCAGCAGCCAAACTAGCGGGAGGGGGGAGCTGTTTTTT. As protein: CASSQTSGRGELFF.

This clone is judged medium-sized. This chain's CDR3 is CASGLGTGIFYGYTF. The CDR3, as DNA: TGTGCTAGTGGTTTGGGGACAGGGATCTTCTATGGCTACACCTTC. The chain couples TRBV12-5 to TRBJ1-2; 8 nucleotides agree with TRBD1. J lost 4 bases, V lost 1 base, and 5 bases had no gene match. The CDR3 runs to 15 residues. Germline V gene lookup returns CDR1 LGHNT and CDR2 FRNRAP.

The chain carries TRBV19 and TRBJ2-3; possibly TRBD2 for D (5 bases). V lost 5 bases and J lost 3, with 21 bases in between. The germline V gene encodes CDR1 LNHDA and CDR2 SQIVND (reference sequence). The CDR3 is 17 amino acids. CDR3 sequence: CASSEAPGRVSTDTQYF. In DNA, the CDR3 is TGTGCCAGTAGTGAGGCCCCTGGGCGGGTCAGTACAGATACGCAGTATTTT.

The chain links TRBV13 to TRBJ2-5; D could derive from TRBD1 or TRBD2 (5 bases each). V lost 5 bases and J lost 5, with 18 bases in between. The CDR3 sequence is 15 residues long. The V gene's germline CDR1 is PRHDT and CDR2 FYEKMQ (reference sequence). The chain's CDR3 is CASSQGGTDFETQYF. The CDR3 coding sequence is TGTGCCAGCAGCCAAGGTGGGACCGACTTTGAGACCCAGTACTTC.

The chain recombines TRBV27 with TRBJ2-7, with D perhaps TRBD2 (6 bases). Germline CDR1 is MNHEY and CDR2 is SMNVEV (reference sequence). V was clipped by 2 bases and J by 3 bases, with 11 bases between them. This CDR3 has 14 amino acids. The CDR3 nucleotides are TGTGCCAGCAGTTTAAAATGGGGAGGCTACGAGCAGTACTTC. This translates into CASSLKWGGYEQYF.

The rearrangement joins TRBV19 to TRBJ2-7, with D uncertain. The CDR3 is 13 residues long. CDR1 LNHDA and CDR2 SQIVND come from the germline V gene (reference sequence). V was clipped by 3 bases and J by 3 bases, with 9 bases between them. CDR3 sequence reads: CASSIGLYYEQYF. In DNA form, the CDR3 reads TGTGCCAGTAGTATTGGGCTCTACTACGAGCAGTACTTC.

V and J are TRBV4-1 and TRBJ1-2; D gene unclear. The CDR3 extends over 10 amino acids. The V end was cut by 6 bases, the J end by 8 bases, with 7 bases between. CDR1 and CDR2 (germline): MGHRA, YSYEKL. The CDR3 protein is CASSLGGYTF. The DNA for the CDR3 is TGCGCCAGCAGTCTAGGAGGCTACACCTTC.

The V gene is TRBV15, the J gene TRBJ2-5, with 10 bases that match TRBD1. The DNA end favors TRBJ2-7, so the J call may be wrong. Germline loops: CDR1 LNHNV, CDR2 YYDKDF (reference sequence). The CDR3 length is 15 residues. CDR3: CATSSPGDRGGEQYF. The CDR3 DNA reads TGTGCCACCAGCAGTCCCGGGGACAGGGGAGGCGAGCAGTACTTC.

The chain uses TRBV9 and TRBJ1-1; a weak D match, TRBD1 (6 bases). The ends were cut back, 2 bases at V and 4 bases at J, with 9 bases in the middle. CDR3 length: 13 residues. Germline CDR1 reads SGDLS; CDR2 reads YYNGEE. DNA for the CDR3: TGTGCCAGCAGCGTCGGGGGGCTCACTGAAGCTTTCTTT. Translated: CASSVGGLTEAFF.

This clone was counted once. The rearrangement joins TRBV6-6 to TRBJ1-2, with D maybe TRBD1 (5 bases). From germline, CDR1 is MNHNY and CDR2 SVGAGI (reference sequence). V lost 10 bases and J lost 8, with 20 bases in between. This CDR3 contains 13 residues. The CDR3 DNA sequence: TGTGCCACTACCGGGCAGGGTTTCGTAGGCTACACCTTC. This codes for CATTGQGFVGYTF.

The rearrangement joins TRBV29-1 to TRBJ2-1, with 8 bases that match TRBD2. V dropped 3 bases and J dropped 6; count of bases not matched to a gene: 16. CDR1 SQVTM and CDR2 ANQGSEA come from the germline V gene. The CDR3 sequence is 17 residues long. The DNA of the CDR3 is TGCAGCGTTGACCCATCCTTAGCGGGAATAATCCGCAATGAGCAGTTCTTC. Translated: CSVDPSLAGIIRNEQFF.

For this clone: An end of the junction does not agree with germline; a read error may underlie this. The CDR3 sequence: CASSSLGPSETQYF. Written as DNA, the CDR3 is TGTGCTAGCAGCTCTCTAGGGCCCTCAGAGACCCAGTACTTC. This chain connects TRBV7-7 to TRBJ2-5; D unclear. Germline-derived CDR1 and CDR2 are SSHAT and FNYEAQ (reference sequence). The CDR3 loop spans 14 amino acids.

V gene TRBV30 combines with J gene TRBJ2-1; 7 bases map to TRBD2. CDR1 is GTSNPN, CDR2 SVGIG, per germline (reference sequence). This CDR3 has 16 residues. V gave up 4 bases and J gave up 3 bases; unmatched junction bases: 12. DNA of the CDR3: TGTGCCTGGAAGAAAGGGCGGGGGTCCCTCTACAATGAGCAGTTCTTC. Translation: CAWKKGRGSLYNEQFF.

The rearrangement links TRBV5-1 to TRBJ2-7; D call uncertain. Per the germline V gene, CDR1 is SGHRS and CDR2 is YFSETQ. The CDR3 has 13 amino acids. V was clipped by 1 base and J by 3 bases, with 8 bases between them. CDR3 protein: CASSLTELYEQYF. Here the CDR3 DNA reads TGCGCCAGCAGCTTGACTGAACTCTACGAGCAGTACTTC.

This chain links TRBV27 with TRBJ1-2; no definite D call. Germline CDR1 is MNHEY and CDR2 is SMNVEV (reference sequence). Trimming took off 1 base at V and 4 bases at J, with 7 bases between the two ends. The CDR3 runs to 13 residues. Here the CDR3 DNA reads TGTGCCAGCAGTTTATTAGGGAGCTATGGCTACACCTTC. Protein product: CASSLLGSYGYTF.

The chain links TRBV27 to TRBJ1-3, with TRBD1 as a possible D gene (5 bases). V lost 2 bases to trimming and J lost 4 bases, with 9 bases between them. Germline lookup yields CDR1 MNHEY and CDR2 SMNVEV (reference sequence). CDR3 length equals 14 residues. The CDR3 loop is CASSLRGTGNTIYF. DNA of the CDR3: TGTGCCAGCAGTTTAAGGGGAACAGGAAACACCATATATTTT.

The chain couples TRBV27 to TRBJ2-7, with 8 nucleotides matching TRBD1. The length of the CDR3 is 14 residues. Trimming cost V 1 base and J 7 bases; bases outside gene matches: 6. Germline values: CDR1 MNHEY, CDR2 SMNVEV (reference sequence). The CDR3 region is CASSLWQGAREQYF. The CDR3, as DNA: TGTGCCAGCAGTTTATGGCAGGGGGCGCGGGAGCAGTACTTC.

V gene TRBV4-2 combines with J gene TRBJ2-7, with D perhaps matching TRBD1 (6 bases). Germline lookup yields CDR1 LGHNA and CDR2 YNFKEQ. The CDR3 sequence is 15 residues long. Between the trimmed V and J ends, which lost 2 bases and 3 bases, there was a span of 14 bases. CDR3 DNA: TGTGCCAGCAGCCAATACAGGGCCACGCGCTACGAGCAGTACTTC. Amino acids: CASSQYRATRYEQYF.

This chain uses TRBV5-1 with TRBJ2-2; D gene uncertain. Trimming stripped 0 bases from V and 6 bases from J, with 9 bases between. Germline CDR1 SGHRS, CDR2 YFSETQ. The CDR3 extends over 14 amino acids. CDR3 loop: CASSLGVAPGELFF. The CDR3 nucleotides are TGCGCCAGCAGCTTGGGAGTAGCCCCCGGGGAGCTGTTTTTT.

This chain uses TRBV7-2 with TRBJ1-2, with D perhaps matching TRBD1 (5 bases). This CDR3 is 15 amino acids long. Germline V gene sequence: CDR1 SGHTA, CDR2 FQGNSA. Trimming pared 5 bases from V and 1 base from J, leaving 14 bases between. The CDR3 region has the DNA TGTGCCAGCAGCCTTTCCGGGACGGTTAACTATGGCTACACCTTC. Encoded protein: CASSLSGTVNYGYTF.

V and J are TRBV27 and TRBJ2-1; D gene uncertain. Germline values: CDR1 MNHEY, CDR2 SMNVEV (reference sequence). Trimming took off 1 base at V and 7 bases at J, with 8 bases between the two ends. The CDR3 has 13 residues. The CDR3: CASSLLVGNEQFF. The CDR3 bases are TGTGCCAGCAGTTTATTAGTGGGGAATGAGCAGTTCTTC.

V is TRBV9 and J is TRBJ2-3; D not resolved. The CDR3 spans 14 residues. The V and J ends lost 3 bases and 4 bases respectively, with 12 bases between them. In germline, CDR1 is SGDLS, CDR2 YYNGEE. The CDR3 DNA follows: TGTGCCAGCAGCGCCGACTCAAGCCCAGATACGCAGTATTTT. Its translation is CASSADSSPDTQYF.